This T cell receptor (beta chain) comes out of a study of OX40 agonist ivuxolimab in advanced cancers. J lost 5 bases, V lost 4 bases, and 10 bases had no gene match. Germline CDR1 reads KGHSH; CDR2 reads LQKENI. The CDR3 consists of 15 residues. Profiling relied on immunoSEQ multiplex PCR, and the TCRdb table lists in-frame clones only, not all of them. The repertoire consists of around 49,000 clones, with nearly 80% occurring once and the leading ten covering 7.9%. The chain uses TRBV18 and TRBJ2-7; 8 bases agree with TRBD1. The origin of this receptor is an adult with an advanced solid tumor such as melanoma, head and neck, liver or kidney cancer. Specimen: CD4+ or CD8+ T cells sorted from blood, collected in a trial of the OX40 agonist ivuxolimab. CDR3 DNA sequence: TGTGCCAGCTCACTCGCGGACAGGGCGGGACACGAGCAGTACTTC. This encodes CASSLADRAGHEQYF.